This entry concerns a single T cell receptor beta chain. The data were obtained in a study of blood T cell repertoires in COVID-19. On the study more broadly: The United States, Italy and Spain were the sources of the acute and convalescent COVID-19 samples. Nucleic acid was either cDNA or gDNA, and it came from T cells, B-cell-depleted T cells, or PBMCs.

The germline V gene has CDR1 MNHNY and CDR2 SVGAGI (reference sequence). After removal of 0 bases from V and 3 bases from J, the junction contained 4 bases not matched to a gene. The CDR3 length is 16 residues. As processed by the authors: Researchers report that nucleated cell counts were estimated from reference gene primer amplification. The data were produced by immunoSEQ multiplex PCR, yet TCRdb's version contains in-frame clones alone and is incomplete. V and J calls and clone size are as listed in that table; D and trimming were resolved from the DNA. The table includes about 240,000 clones, about nine tenths detected once.

Sequences were obtained from peripheral blood. This receptor was identified in a man between 60 and 75 years old who had recovered from COVID-19. J is TRBJ2-3 and V is TRBV6-6; 9 positions agree with TRBD1. CDR3 sequence (DNA): TGTGCCAGCAGTTACTCGGGACAGGGAGGGACAGATACGCAGTATTTT. Its translation is CASSYSGQGGTDTQYF.